This TCR beta chain emerged from a study of vaccination and CD4 T cells after COVID-19. For the study at large: Comprising six males and four females, the convalescent participants counted two Hispanic individuals among them.

Treatment here: approximately 10-day PBMC culture with coronavirus spike peptide pools or control peptides (ViraFEST assay). Both day 3 and day 7 involved replacing half of the medium with fresh IL-2 medium. This clonotype was counted once. Its matching antigen is unknown. Trimming cost V 4 bases and J 0 bases, with 11 bases left between them. Germline CDR1 and CDR2: SGDLS and YYNGEE. CDR3 length equals 15 residues. At the Johns Hopkins FTIC core, DNA taken from cultured CD4+ T cells was sequenced by way of the Oncomine TCR Beta short-read assay. TCRdb analysed the PCR reads with MiXCR anew, one entry per CDR3 protein. The sample carries some 17,000 distinct CDR3 sequences, 38% recorded once. Study-wide results and caveats: Counts of SARS-CoV-2-reactive clonotypes had a median that went from around 20 to 38, a nonsignificant change. Convalescent patients had a median approximately 86% of post-vaccine SARS-CoV-2-reactive clones that were detected only after vaccination, not before it.

Sequenced: CD4+ T cells from blood, cultured in vitro. The rearrangement joins TRBV9 to TRBJ1-3; D is possibly TRBD1 (5 bases). The TCR was taken from a human donor who had recovered from COVID-19. The CDR3 loop is CASSPSGFSGNTIYF. The CDR3 DNA reads TGTGCCAGCAGCCCCTCAGGGTTCTCTGGAAACACCATATATTTT.